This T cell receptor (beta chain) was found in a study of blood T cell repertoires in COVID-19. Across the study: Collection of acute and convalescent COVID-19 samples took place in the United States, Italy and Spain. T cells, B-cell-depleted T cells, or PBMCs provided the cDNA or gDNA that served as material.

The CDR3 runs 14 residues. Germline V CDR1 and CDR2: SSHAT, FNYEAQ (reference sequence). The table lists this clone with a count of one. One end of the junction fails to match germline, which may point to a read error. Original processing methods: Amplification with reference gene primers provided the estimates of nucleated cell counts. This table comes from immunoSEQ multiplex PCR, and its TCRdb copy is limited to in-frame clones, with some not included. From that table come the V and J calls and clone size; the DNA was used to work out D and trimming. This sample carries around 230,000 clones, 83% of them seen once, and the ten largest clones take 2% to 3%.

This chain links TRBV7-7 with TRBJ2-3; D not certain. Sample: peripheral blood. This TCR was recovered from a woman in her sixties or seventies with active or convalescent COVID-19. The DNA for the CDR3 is TGTGCTAGCAGCCCAGGTGGTGGGACAGATACGCAGTATTTT. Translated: CASSPGGGTDTQYF.